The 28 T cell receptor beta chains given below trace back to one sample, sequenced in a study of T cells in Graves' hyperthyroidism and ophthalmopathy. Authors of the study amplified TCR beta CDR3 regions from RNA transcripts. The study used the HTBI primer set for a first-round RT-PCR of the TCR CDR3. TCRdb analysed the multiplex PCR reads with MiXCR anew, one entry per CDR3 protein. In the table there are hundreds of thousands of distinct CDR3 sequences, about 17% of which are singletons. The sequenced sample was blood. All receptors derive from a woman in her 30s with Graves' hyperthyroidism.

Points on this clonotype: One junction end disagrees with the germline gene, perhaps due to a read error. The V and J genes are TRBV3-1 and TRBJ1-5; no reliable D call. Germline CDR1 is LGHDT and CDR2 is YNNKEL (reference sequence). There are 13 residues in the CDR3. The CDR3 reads CASGQADNQPQHF. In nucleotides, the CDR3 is TGTGCCAGCGGCCAAGCTGACAATCAGCCCCAGCATTTT.

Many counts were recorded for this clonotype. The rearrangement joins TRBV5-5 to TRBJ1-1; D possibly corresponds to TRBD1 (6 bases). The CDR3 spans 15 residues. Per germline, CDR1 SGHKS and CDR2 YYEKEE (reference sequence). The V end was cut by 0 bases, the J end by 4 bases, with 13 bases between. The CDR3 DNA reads TGTGCCAGCAGCTTGGTACGGGGGCAAGGCACTGAAGCTTTCTTT. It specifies CASSLVRGQGTEAFF. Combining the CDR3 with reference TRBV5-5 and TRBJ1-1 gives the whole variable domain DAGVTQSPTHLIKTRGQQVTLRCSPISGHKSVSWYQQVLGQGPQFIFQYYEKEERGRGNFPDRFSARQFPNYSSELNVNALLLGDSALYLCASSLVRGQGTEAFFGQGTRLTVV.

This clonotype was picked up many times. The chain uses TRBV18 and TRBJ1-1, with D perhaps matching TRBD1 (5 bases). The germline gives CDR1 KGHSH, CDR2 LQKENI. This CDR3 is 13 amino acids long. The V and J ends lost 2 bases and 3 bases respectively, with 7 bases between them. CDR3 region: CASSPRGDTEAFF. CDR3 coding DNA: TGTGCCAGCTCACCAAGGGGCGACACTGAAGCTTTCTTT.

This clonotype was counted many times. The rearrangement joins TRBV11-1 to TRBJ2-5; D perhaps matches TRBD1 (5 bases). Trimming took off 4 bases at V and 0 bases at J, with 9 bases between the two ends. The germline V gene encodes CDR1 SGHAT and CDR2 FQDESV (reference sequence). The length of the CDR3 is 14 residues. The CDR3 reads CASSSLQDQETQYF. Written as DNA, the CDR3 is TGTGCCAGCAGCTCGCTACAGGACCAAGAGACCCAGTACTTC.

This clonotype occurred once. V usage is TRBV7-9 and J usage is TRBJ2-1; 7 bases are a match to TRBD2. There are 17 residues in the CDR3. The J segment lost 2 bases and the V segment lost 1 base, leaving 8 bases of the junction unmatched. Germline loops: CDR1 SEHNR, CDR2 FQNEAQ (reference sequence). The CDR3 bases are TGTGCCAGCAGCTTAGGACTAGCCTTAGCAGCCTACAATGAGCAGTTCTTC. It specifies CASSLGLALAAYNEQFF.

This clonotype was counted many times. The CDR3 protein is CASSFQPLPNEQFF. The CDR3, as DNA: TGTGCCAGCAGCTTTCAACCACTCCCCAATGAGCAGTTCTTC. The gene calls are TRBV11-2 and TRBJ2-1; D call uncertain. V was trimmed by 3 bases and J by 6 bases, leaving 12 bases between them. This CDR3 contains 14 residues. Germline loops: CDR1 SGHAT, CDR2 FQNNGV.

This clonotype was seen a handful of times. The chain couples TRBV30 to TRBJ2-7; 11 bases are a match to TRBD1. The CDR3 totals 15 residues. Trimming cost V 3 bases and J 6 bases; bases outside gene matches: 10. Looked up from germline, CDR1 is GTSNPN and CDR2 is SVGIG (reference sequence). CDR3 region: CAWSARDRGVSEQYF. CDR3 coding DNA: TGTGCCTGGAGCGCCCGGGACAGGGGGGTGTCCGAGCAGTACTTC.

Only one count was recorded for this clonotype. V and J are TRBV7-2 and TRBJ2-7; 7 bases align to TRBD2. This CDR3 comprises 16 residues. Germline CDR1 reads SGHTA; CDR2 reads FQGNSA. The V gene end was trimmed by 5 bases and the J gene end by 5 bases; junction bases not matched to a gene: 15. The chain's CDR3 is CASSPGFGGSIDEQYF. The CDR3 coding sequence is TGTGCCAGCAGCCCAGGGTTTGGCGGGAGTATCGACGAGCAGTACTTC.

CDR3 DNA sequence: TGTGCCAGCACCAAAAAACCTCGGACTAGCGGAAACCAAGAGACCCAGTACTTC. Protein product: CASTKKPRTSGNQETQYF. V and J are TRBV2 and TRBJ2-5; TRBD2 aligns across 10 bases. Germline V lookup: CDR1 SNHLY, CDR2 FYNNEI. This CDR3 region has 18 residues. V dropped 7 bases and J dropped 0; count of bases not matched to a gene: 14.

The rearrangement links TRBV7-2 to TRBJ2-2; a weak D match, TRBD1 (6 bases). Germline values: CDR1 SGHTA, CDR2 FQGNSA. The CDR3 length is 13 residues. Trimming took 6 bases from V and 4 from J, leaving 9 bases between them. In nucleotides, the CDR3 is TGTGCCAGCAGACCAGGGGCCACCGGGGAGCTGTTTTTT. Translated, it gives CASRPGATGELFF.

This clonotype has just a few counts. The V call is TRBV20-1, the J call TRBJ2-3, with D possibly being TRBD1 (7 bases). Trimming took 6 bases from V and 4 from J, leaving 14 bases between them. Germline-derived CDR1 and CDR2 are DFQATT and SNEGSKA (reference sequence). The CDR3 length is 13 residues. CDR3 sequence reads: CSARLGGADTQYF. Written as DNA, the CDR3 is TGCAGTGCCAGACTAGGGGGCGCAGATACGCAGTATTTT.

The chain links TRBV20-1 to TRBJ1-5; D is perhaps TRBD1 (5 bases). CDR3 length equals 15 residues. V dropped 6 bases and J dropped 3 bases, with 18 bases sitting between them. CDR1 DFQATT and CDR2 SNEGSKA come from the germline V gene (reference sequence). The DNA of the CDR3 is TGCAGTGCCCTCTATGCGGGGGATAACAATCAGCCCCAGCATTTT. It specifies CSALYAGDNNQPQHF.

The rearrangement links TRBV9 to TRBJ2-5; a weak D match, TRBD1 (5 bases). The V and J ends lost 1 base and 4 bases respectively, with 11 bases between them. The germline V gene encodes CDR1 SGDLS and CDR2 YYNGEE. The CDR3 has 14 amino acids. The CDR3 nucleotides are TGTGCCAGCAGCGTAAGGGGATTTCGAGAGACCCAGTACTTC. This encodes CASSVRGFRETQYF.

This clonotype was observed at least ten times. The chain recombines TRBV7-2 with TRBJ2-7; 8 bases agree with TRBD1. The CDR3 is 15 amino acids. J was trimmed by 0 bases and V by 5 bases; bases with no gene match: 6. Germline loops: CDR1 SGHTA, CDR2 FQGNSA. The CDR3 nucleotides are TGTGCCAGCAGCGCGCCGGGACAGGCCTCCTACGAGCAGTACTTC. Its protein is CASSAPGQASYEQYF.

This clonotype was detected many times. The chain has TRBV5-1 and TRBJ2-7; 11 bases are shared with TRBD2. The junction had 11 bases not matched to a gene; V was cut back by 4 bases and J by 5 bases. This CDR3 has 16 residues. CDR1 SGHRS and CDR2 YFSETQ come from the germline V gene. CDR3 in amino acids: CASSQETSGIGNEQYF. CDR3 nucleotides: TGCGCCAGCAGCCAAGAGACTAGCGGGATTGGCAACGAGCAGTACTTC.

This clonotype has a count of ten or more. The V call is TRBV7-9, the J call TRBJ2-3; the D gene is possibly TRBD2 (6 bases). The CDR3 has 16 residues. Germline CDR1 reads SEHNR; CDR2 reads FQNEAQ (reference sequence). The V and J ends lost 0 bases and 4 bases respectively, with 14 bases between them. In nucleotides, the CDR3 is TGTGCCAGCAGCTTAGCTGCGGAGGGAATGGCAGATACGCAGTATTTT. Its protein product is CASSLAAEGMADTQYF.

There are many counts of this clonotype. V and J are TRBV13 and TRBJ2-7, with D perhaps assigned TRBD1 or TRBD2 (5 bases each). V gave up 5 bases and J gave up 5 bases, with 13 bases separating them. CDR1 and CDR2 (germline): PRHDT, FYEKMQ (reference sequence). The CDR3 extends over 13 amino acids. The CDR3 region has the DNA TGTGCCAGCAGCCCCCGAGGGGTAAACGAGCAGTACTTC. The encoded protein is CASSPRGVNEQYF.

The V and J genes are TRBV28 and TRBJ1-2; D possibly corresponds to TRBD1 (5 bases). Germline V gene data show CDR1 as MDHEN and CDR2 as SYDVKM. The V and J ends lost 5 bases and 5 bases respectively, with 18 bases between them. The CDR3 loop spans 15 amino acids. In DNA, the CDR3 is TGTGCCAGCAGTGACAAGCCGGGACGCGGATATGGCTACACCTTC. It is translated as CASSDKPGRGYGYTF.

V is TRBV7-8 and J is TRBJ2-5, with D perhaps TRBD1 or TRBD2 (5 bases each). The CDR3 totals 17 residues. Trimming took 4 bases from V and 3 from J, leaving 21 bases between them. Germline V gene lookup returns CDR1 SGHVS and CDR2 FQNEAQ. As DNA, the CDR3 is TGTGCCAGCAGCTGGACCGACGTGGGACCAATGAAAGAGACCCAGTACTTC. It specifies CASSWTDVGPMKETQYF.

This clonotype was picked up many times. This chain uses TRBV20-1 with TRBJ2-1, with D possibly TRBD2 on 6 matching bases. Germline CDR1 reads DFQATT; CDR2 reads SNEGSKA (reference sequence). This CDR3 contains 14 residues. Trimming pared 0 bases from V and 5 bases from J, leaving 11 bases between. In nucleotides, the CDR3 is TGCAGTGCTAGAGATAGTCGGACTAACAATGAGCAGTTCTTC. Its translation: CSARDSRTNNEQFF.

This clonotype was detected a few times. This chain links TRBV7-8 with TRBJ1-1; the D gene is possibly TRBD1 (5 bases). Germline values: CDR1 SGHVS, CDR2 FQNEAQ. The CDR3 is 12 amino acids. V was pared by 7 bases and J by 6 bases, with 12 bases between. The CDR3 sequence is CASTPGVAEAFF. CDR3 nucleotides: TGTGCCAGCACCCCGGGGGTGGCTGAAGCTTTCTTT.

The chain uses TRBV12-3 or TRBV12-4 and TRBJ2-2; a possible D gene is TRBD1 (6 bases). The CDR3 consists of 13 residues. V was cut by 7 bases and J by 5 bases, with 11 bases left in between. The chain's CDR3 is CASTRQETGELFF. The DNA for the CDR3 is TGTGCCAGCACCCGACAGGAGACCGGGGAGCTGTTTTTT.

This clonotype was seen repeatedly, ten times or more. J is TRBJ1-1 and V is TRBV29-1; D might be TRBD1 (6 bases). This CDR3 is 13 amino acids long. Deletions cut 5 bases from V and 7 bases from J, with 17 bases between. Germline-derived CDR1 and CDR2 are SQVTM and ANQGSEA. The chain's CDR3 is CSVRRGGSVEAFF. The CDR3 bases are TGCAGCGTTCGAAGAGGGGGGTCCGTTGAAGCTTTCTTT.

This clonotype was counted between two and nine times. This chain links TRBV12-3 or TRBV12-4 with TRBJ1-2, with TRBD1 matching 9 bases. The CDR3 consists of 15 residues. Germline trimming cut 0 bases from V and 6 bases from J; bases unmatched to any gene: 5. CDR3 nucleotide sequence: TGTGCCAGCAGTTTAGCGGGGACAGGGTTACATGGCTACACCTTC. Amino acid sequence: CASSLAGTGLHGYTF.

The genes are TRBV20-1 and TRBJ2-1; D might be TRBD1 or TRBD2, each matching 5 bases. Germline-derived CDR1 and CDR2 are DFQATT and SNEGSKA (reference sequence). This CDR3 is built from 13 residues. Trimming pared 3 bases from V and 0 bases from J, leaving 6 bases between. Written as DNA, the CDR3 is TGCAGTGCTAGCGGGGCCTCCTACAATGAGCAGTTCTTC. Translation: CSASGASYNEQFF.

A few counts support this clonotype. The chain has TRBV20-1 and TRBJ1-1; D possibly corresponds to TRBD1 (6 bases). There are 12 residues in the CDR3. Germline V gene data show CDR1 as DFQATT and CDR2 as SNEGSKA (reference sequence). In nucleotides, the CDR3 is TGCAGAGCCACTACAGGGAAAACTGAAGCTTTCTTT. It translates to CRATTGKTEAFF.

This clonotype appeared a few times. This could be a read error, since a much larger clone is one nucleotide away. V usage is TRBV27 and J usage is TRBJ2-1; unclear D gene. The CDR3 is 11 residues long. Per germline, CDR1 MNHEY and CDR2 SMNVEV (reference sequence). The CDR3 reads CTSSDNNEQFF. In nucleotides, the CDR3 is TGTACCAGCAGTGACAACAATGAGCAGTTCTTC.

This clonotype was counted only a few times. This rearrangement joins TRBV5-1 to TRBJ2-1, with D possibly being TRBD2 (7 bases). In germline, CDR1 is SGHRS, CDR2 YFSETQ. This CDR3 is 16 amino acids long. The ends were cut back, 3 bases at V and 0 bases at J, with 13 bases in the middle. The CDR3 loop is CASSWGGLSSYNEQFF. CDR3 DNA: TGCGCCAGCAGCTGGGGGGGGCTTAGCTCCTACAATGAGCAGTTCTTC.